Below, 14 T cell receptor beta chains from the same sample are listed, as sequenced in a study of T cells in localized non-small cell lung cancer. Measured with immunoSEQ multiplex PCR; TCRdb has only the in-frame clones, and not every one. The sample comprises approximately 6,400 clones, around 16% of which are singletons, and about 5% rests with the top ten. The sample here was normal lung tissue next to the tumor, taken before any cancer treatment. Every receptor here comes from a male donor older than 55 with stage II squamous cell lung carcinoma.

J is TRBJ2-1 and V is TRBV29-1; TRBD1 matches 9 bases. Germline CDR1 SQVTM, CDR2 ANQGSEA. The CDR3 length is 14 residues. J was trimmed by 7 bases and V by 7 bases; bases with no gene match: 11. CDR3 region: CSGSRGQGLNEQFF. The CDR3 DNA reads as TGCAGCGGGAGCCGGGGACAGGGCTTGAATGAGCAGTTCTTC.

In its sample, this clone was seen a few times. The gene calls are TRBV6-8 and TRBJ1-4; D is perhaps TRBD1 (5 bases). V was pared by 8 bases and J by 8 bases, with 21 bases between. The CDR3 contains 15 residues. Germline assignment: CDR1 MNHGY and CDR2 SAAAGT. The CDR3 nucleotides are TGTGCCAGCTCCCTCCAACCACCCGGGGCCGAAAAACTGTTTTTT. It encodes CASSLQPPGAEKLFF.

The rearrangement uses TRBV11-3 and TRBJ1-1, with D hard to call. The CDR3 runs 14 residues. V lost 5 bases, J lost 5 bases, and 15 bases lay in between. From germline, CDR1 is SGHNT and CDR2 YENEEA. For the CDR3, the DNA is TGTGCCAGCAGCCCTAGTACGGGAGGGACTGAAGCTTTCTTT. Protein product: CASSPSTGGTEAFF. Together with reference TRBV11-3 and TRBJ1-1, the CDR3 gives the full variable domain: EAGVVQSPRYKIIEKKQPVAFWCNPISGHNTLYWYLQNLGQGPELLIRYENEEAVDDSQLPKDRFSAERLKGVDSTLKIQPAELGDSAVYLCASSPSTGGTEAFFGQGTRLTVV.

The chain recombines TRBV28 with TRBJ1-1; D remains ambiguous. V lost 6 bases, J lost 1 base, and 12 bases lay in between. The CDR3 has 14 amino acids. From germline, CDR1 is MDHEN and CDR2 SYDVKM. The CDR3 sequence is CASSRADTNTEAFF. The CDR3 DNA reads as TGTGCCAGCAGCCGCGCTGATACGAACACTGAAGCTTTCTTT.

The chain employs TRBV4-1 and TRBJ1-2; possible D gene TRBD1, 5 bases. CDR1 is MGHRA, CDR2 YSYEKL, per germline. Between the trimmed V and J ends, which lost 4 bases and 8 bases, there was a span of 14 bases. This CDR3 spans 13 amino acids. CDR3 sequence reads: CASSLGLSNGYTF. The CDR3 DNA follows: TGCGCCAGCAGCCTGGGACTCTCGAACGGCTACACCTTC.

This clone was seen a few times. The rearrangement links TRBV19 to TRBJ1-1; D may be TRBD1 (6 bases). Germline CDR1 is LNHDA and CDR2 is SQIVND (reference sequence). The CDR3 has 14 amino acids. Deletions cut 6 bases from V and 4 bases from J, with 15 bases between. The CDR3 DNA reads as TGTGCCAGTAGAACGACAGGTAGTGGCACTGAAGCTTTCTTT. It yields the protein CASRTTGSGTEAFF.

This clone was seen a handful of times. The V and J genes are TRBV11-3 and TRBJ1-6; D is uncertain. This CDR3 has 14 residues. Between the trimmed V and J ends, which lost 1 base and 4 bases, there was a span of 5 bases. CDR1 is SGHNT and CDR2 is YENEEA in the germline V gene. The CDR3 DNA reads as TGTGCCAGCAGCTTAGTCGCGTATAATTCACCCCTCCACTTT. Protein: CASSLVAYNSPLHF. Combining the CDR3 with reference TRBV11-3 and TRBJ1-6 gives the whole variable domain EAGVVQSPRYKIIEKKQPVAFWCNPISGHNTLYWYLQNLGQGPELLIRYENEEAVDDSQLPKDRFSAERLKGVDSTLKIQPAELGDSAVYLCASSLVAYNSPLHFGNGTRLTVT.

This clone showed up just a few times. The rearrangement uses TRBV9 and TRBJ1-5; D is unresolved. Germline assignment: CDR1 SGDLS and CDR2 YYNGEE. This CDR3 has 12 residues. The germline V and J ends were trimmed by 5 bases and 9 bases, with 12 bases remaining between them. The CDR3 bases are TGTGCCAGCAGTGACTCCTTGGGGCCCCAGCATTTT. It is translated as CASSDSLGPQHF.

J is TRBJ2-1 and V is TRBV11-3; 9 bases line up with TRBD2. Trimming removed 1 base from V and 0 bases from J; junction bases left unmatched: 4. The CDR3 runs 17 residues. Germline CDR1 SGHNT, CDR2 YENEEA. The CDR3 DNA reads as TGTGCCAGCAGCTTAGGACTAGCGGCAAGCTCCTACAATGAGCAGTTCTTC. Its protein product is CASSLGLAASSYNEQFF.

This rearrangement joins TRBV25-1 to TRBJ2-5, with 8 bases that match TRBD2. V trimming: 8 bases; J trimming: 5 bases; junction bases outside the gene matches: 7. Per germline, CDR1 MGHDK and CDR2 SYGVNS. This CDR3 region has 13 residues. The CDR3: CASGTRQGETQYF. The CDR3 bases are TGTGCCAGCGGGACTAGGCAAGGGGAGACCCAGTACTTC.

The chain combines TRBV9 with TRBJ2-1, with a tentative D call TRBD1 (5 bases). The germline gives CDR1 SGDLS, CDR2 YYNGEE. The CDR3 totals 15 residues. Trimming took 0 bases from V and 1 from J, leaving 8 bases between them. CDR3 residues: CASSVGRVSYNEQFF. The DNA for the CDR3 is TGTGCCAGCAGCGTAGGCAGGGTTTCCTACAATGAGCAGTTCTTC. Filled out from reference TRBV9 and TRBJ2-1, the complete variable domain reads DSGVTQTPKHLITATGQRVTLRCSPRSGDLSVYWYQQSLDQGLQFLIQYYNGEERAKGNILERFSAQQFPDLHSELNLSSLELGDSALYFCASSVGRVSYNEQFFGPGTRLTVL.

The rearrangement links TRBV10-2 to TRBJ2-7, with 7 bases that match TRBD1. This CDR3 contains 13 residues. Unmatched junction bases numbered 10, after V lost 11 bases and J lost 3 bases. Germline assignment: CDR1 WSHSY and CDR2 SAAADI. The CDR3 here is CALPGQKLYEQYF. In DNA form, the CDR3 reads TGCGCCCTACCGGGACAGAAGCTCTACGAGCAGTACTTC.

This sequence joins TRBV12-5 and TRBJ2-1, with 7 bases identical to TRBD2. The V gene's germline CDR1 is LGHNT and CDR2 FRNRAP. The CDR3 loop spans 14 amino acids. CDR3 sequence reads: CASRLATSAGEQFF. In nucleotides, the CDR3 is TGTGCCAGCCGTCTCGCTACTAGCGCTGGTGAGCAGTTCTTC.

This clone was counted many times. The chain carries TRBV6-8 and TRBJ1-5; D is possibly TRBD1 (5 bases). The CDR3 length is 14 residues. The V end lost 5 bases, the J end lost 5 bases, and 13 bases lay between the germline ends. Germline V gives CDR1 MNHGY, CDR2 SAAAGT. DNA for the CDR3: TGTGCCAGCAGTCAGGGAACTCGGGATCAGCCCCAGCATTTT. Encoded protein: CASSQGTRDQPQHF.